These 29 T cell receptor beta chains came from one sample sequenced in a study of tumor-infiltrating lymphocytes in primary liver carcinoma. Researchers generated TCR beta cDNA from approximately 450 ng of total RNA, relying on a constant-region primer. ARM-PCR, slightly modified, supplied the TCR beta libraries through three nested multiplex PCR rounds. In the first two PCR rounds, TRBV1-TRBV30 forward primers were paired with a C-beta reverse primer, and each round lasted roughly 9 cycles. TCRdb re-analysed the multiplex PCR reads in MiXCR, keeping a single row per CDR3 protein. The data show 52,000 or so distinct CDR3 sequences, roughly 80% seen once. The tissue used was unsorted bulk material of about 17-33 mg. RNA and DNA were co-extracted from it with the AllPrep DNA/RNA mini kit. Sequencing was performed on liver tumor tissue from sampling region 5. As for subset: tumor region T5, tumor centre. Every receptor here comes from a man aged 35 to 55 with primary liver carcinoma and hepatitis B virus infection.

To note about this clonotype: This clone may be a read error of a much larger clone one base away. This chain links TRBV19 with TRBJ1-5, with D unclear. Germline V gene data show CDR1 as LNHDA and CDR2 as SQIVND (reference sequence). The CDR3 loop spans 14 amino acids. CDR3 sequence reads: CASSPPGFNQSQHF. Here the CDR3 DNA reads TGTGCCAGTAGTCCCCCGGGATTCAATCAGTCCCAGCATTTT.

This rearrangement joins TRBV7-9 to TRBJ1-4; 7 bases line up with TRBD1. Germline V gene sequence: CDR1 SEHNR, CDR2 FQNEAQ (reference sequence). The V segment lost 4 bases and the J segment 11 bases; nucleotides outside the gene matches: 7. This CDR3 region has 13 residues. Here the CDR3 DNA reads TGTGCCAGCAGCTGCACAGGGGTGGGGAAACTGTTTTTT. This gives the protein CASSCTGVGKLFF.

The chain uses TRBV29-1 and TRBJ2-3; 8 nucleotides match TRBD1. V lost 7 bases to trimming and J lost 5 bases; unmatched junction nucleotides: 17. In germline, CDR1 is SQVTM, CDR2 ANQGSEA. The CDR3 is 16 amino acids. CDR3 sequence (DNA): TGCAGCGGAATCCGGGACAGGCCTTCTATGCGAGATACGCAGTATTTT. Encoded protein: CSGIRDRPSMRDTQYF.

On this clonotype: This CDR3 fails to terminate in the conserved phenylalanine or tryptophan, so it likely reflects a read error. The V call is TRBV4-3, the J call TRBJ1-6, with a weak D call TRBD1 (5 bases). Germline V gene lookup returns CDR1 LGHNA and CDR2 YSLEER. V lost 0 bases to trimming and J lost 1 base, with 19 bases between them. The CDR3 sequence is 20 residues long. In DNA form, the CDR3 reads TGCGCCAGCAGCCAAGATCTCCAAGGGCAGGGTTTGTCCTATAATTCACCCCTCCACTTA. This gives the protein CASSQDLQGQGLSYNSPLHL.

CDR3 nucleotide sequence: TGTGCCAGCAGCTATACAAGACCCTTCTCCGAGGAGCTGTTTTTT. Protein: CASSYTRPFSEELFF. The chain employs TRBV11-1 and TRBJ2-2; D is unresolved. The CDR3 is 15 residues long. Germline lookup yields CDR1 SGHAT and CDR2 FQDESV (reference sequence). V lost 4 bases and J 10 bases, leaving 19 bases between the germline ends.

This clonotype has at least ten counts. The V and J genes are TRBV30 and TRBJ2-1, with 12 bases aligning to TRBD2. The germline gives CDR1 GTSNPN, CDR2 SVGIG (reference sequence). This CDR3 comprises 13 residues. Losses at the gene ends were 1 base for V and 15 bases for J; bases not matched to a gene: 7. The CDR3, as DNA: TGTGCCTGGAGTGAAGCTAGCGGGAGGGCCGCGTTCTTC. This sequence encodes CAWSEASGRAAFF.

Turning to this clonotype: Compared with germline, one end of the junction differs, possibly owing to a read error. The gene calls are TRBV29-1 and TRBJ2-2, with 8 bases aligning to TRBD2. Germline V gives CDR1 SQVTM, CDR2 ANQGSEA. The CDR3 extends over 15 amino acids. CDR3 amino acids: CSVGTSSANTGKLYF. The CDR3 DNA reads TGCAGCGTTGGGACTAGCTCGGCGAACACCGGGAAGCTGTATTTT.

This clonotype was detected ten times or more. V gene TRBV19 combines with J gene TRBJ2-3; a possible D gene is TRBD2 (6 bases). Germline V gives CDR1 LNHDA, CDR2 SQIVND (reference sequence). The CDR3 length is 14 residues. The ends were cut back, 6 bases at V and 5 bases at J, with 15 bases in the middle. CDR3 sequence: CASRPGTSIDTQYF. CDR3 coding DNA: TGTGCCAGTAGGCCCGGGACTTCGATAGATACGCAGTATTTT.

This clonotype was observed once. Relative to the germline gene, one junction end is altered; a read error may explain this. The rearrangement uses TRBV11-2 and TRBJ2-7, with D unresolved. The germline V gene encodes CDR1 SGHAT and CDR2 FQNNGV. CDR3 length equals 15 residues. The CDR3 is CVSSLRWIRENEQYF. In DNA, the CDR3 is TGTGTCAGCAGCTTACGATGGATAAGGGAAAACGAGCAGTACTTC.

Comment on this clonotype: Since no conserved phenylalanine or tryptophan closes the CDR3, a read error is the likely cause. The DNA is omitted, as the CDR3 cannot be located on it reliably, and the CDR3 follows TCRdb's listing. V and J are TRBV10-3 and TRBJ2-5; whether TRBD2, the table's D call, matches the DNA was not checked. Termini included, the CDR3 measures 13 amino acids. CDR1 and CDR2 from the germline V gene are ENHRY and SYGVKD. The CDR3 sequence is CAIRGTQEKTQHL.

The genes are TRBV11-2 and TRBJ2-1; no clear D gene. CDR1 is SGHAT and CDR2 is FQNNGV in the germline V gene. Trimming removed 1 base from V and 0 bases from J, with 13 bases in between. The CDR3 has 17 residues. The CDR3 DNA reads TGTGCCAGCAGCTTAGGTAATAGGGCGAGCTCCTACAATGAGCAGTTCTTC. Residues: CASSLGNRASSYNEQFF.

With respect to this clonotype: At one end, the junction sequence differs from germline, possibly due to a read error. The chain recombines TRBV6-6 with TRBJ2-3; maybe TRBD2 (5 bases). CDR1 and CDR2 (germline): MNHNY, SVGAGI (reference sequence). The CDR3 runs 16 residues. CDR3 region: CASSPIAGGVTDTQYF. The CDR3 nucleotides are TGTGCCAGCAGTCCCATCGCGGGTGGAGTCACAGACACGCAGTATTTT.

Details on this clonotype: The CDR3 end shows no conserved phenylalanine or tryptophan, and so a read error is likely. V is TRBV14 and J is TRBJ1-6, with D perhaps TRBD1 (6 bases). Germline V gene data show CDR1 as SGHDN and CDR2 as FVKESK. This CDR3 is 14 amino acids long. CDR3 sequence: CPSSHSGVNSPLHS. CDR3 in DNA: TGTCCCAGCAGCCACTCAGGGGTAAATTCACCCCTCCACTCT.

This clonotype appeared a few times. Because it lacks the conserved phenylalanine or tryptophan at the end, this CDR3 is likely a read error. The chain has TRBV12-3 or TRBV12-4 and TRBJ2-5, with D tentatively TRBD2 (5 bases). This CDR3 has 14 amino acids. CDR3 in DNA: TGTGCCACCAGTCCCGCCGGGGTTGAAGAGACCCAGTACTCC. Translation gives CATSPAGVEETQYS.

A remark on this clonotype: One end of the junction does not line up with germline, which may come from a read error. J is TRBJ1-1 and V is TRBV6-6; TRBD1 is a possible D gene (5 bases). The germline V gene has CDR1 MNHNY and CDR2 SVGAGI (reference sequence). This CDR3 region has 15 residues. This CDR3 is CASSYSRGGYTETFF. The CDR3 DNA reads as TGTGCCAGCAGTTACTCAAGGGGCGGGTACACTGAAACTTTCTTT.

This clonotype has at least ten counts. The junction departs from the called germline gene at one end, perhaps through a read error. The chain recombines TRBV19 with TRBJ2-1; perhaps TRBD2 as D (6 bases). The CDR3 spans 12 residues. Germline V gene sequence: CDR1 LNHDA, CDR2 SQIVND (reference sequence). CDR3 bases: TGTGCCAGTAGTATAGGAGCTAGCGAGCAGCTCTTC. Amino acids: CASSIGASEQLF.

Comments on this clonotype: Germline is not matched at one junction end, which may reflect a read error. The chain joins TRBV10-2 to TRBJ2-7; unclear D gene. The germline V gene encodes CDR1 WSHSY and CDR2 SAAADI. The CDR3 runs to 13 residues. DNA for the CDR3: TGCACCAGCAGTGAATTGCCCCGCTACAAGCAGTACTTC. Translating gives CTSSELPRYKQYF.

This clonotype was seen a few times. V and J are TRBV20-1 and TRBJ1-1; D is unclear. This CDR3 is built from 12 residues. V was shortened by 2 bases and J by 11 bases, with 15 bases between the two germline ends. The germline V gene has CDR1 DFQATT and CDR2 SNEGSKA (reference sequence). The CDR3 loop is CSARSGLKRAFF. The CDR3 nucleotides are TGCAGTGCTAGATCCGGGCTAAAGCGGGCTTTCTTT.

On this clonotype: One end of the junction is discordant with germline, which a read error may explain. This chain links TRBV11-2 with TRBJ2-1; 8 nucleotides align to TRBD2. This CDR3 region has 17 residues. Germline CDR1 reads SGHAT; CDR2 reads FQNNGV. The CDR3 region has the DNA TGCGCCAGTAGCTTAGATAGGGGCGGGAGGTTATACAATGAGCAGTTCTTC. As protein: CASSLDRGGRLYNEQFF.

This clonotype is medium-sized within its sample. The gene calls are TRBV29-1 and TRBJ1-6; D is undetermined. V lost 7 bases and J 7 bases, leaving 11 bases between the germline ends. The CDR3 is 12 amino acids. CDR1 SQVTM and CDR2 ANQGSEA come from the germline V gene. Here the CDR3 DNA reads TGCAGCGCTTGGGGTAACAATTCACCCCTCCACTTT. Translation gives CSAWGNNSPLHF.

This clonotype has only one observation. This chain connects TRBV7-2 to TRBJ2-7; D gene uncertain. Germline assignment: CDR1 SGHTA and CDR2 FQGNSA. The CDR3 is made up of 14 amino acids. The V end lost 2 bases, the J end lost 3 bases, and 11 bases lay between the germline ends. The CDR3 is CASSLTATGYEQYF. In DNA form, the CDR3 reads TGTGCCAGCAGCTTAACGGCCACTGGCTACGAGCAGTACTTC.

A word on this clonotype: The junction departs from the called germline gene at one end, perhaps through a read error. The chain recombines TRBV12-3 or TRBV12-4 with TRBJ2-1; possibly TRBD1 for D (9 bases). This CDR3 spans 20 amino acids. The CDR3 nucleotides are TGTGCCAGCAGTCCGACCCTAGGGACTAGGGACAGGGAATCCTACAATGAGCAGCTCTTC. This codes for CASSPTLGTRDRESYNEQLF.

This clonotype was seen at least ten times. The rearrangement links TRBV4-1 to TRBJ1-1; D may be TRBD1 (6 bases). Germline V gene data show CDR1 as MGHRA and CDR2 as YSYEKL. Between the trimmed V and J ends, which lost 0 bases and 0 bases, there was a span of 8 bases. The CDR3 covers 15 residues. The DNA for the CDR3 is TGCGCCAGCAGCCAAGATTACAGGGTGAACACTGAAGCTTTCTTT. This gives the protein CASSQDYRVNTEAFF.

This chain joins TRBV5-6 and TRBJ2-3; maybe TRBD2 (5 bases). Germline assignment: CDR1 SGHDT and CDR2 YYEEEE. The CDR3 is 12 amino acids. The V gene lost 2 bases and the J gene lost 6 bases, with 7 bases spanning the gap. This CDR3 is CASSLLADTQYF. The CDR3 DNA is TGTGCCAGCAGCTTATTAGCGGATACGCAGTATTTT.

Details on this clonotype: At one boundary the junction diverges from the germline segment, which might be a read error. The chain joins TRBV28 to TRBJ1-4; 8 nucleotides agree with TRBD1. The CDR3 spans 17 residues. Germline lookup yields CDR1 MDHEN and CDR2 SYDVKM. The CDR3: CASSSTGGPFRGEKLFF. CDR3 bases: TGTGCCAGCAGTTCCACAGGGGGGCCTTTCCGCGGGGAAAAACTATTTTTT.

The V call is TRBV10-3, the J call TRBJ1-1; 7 bases line up with TRBD1. Germline V gives CDR1 ENHRY, CDR2 SYGVKD. The CDR3 is 16 residues long. Unmatched junction bases numbered 10, after V lost 6 bases and J lost 0 bases. This CDR3 is CAIRGRSQGLNTEAFF. The CDR3 DNA reads as TGTGCCATCAGGGGGAGGTCACAGGGGTTGAACACTGAAGCTTTCTTT.

As regards this clonotype: At one of its ends the junction is not consistent with the germline gene, which may arise from a read error. The chain uses TRBV12-3 or TRBV12-4 and TRBJ2-7, with 7 bases that match TRBD2. The CDR3 consists of 17 residues. The CDR3 loop is CASSLRLAEIHSYEKYF. CDR3 bases: TGTGCCAGCAGTTTACGGCTAGCGGAGATCCACTCCTACGAGAAGTACTTC.

By share, this clonotype counts as medium-sized. The chain joins TRBV29-1 to TRBJ2-3; 10 bases fit TRBD1. The length of the CDR3 is 14 residues. With V trimmed by 3 bases and J by 4 bases, 4 bases remained unmatched. Per the germline V gene, CDR1 is SQVTM and CDR2 is ANQGSEA. The CDR3 DNA reads as TGCAGCGTTGAGGGACAGGGGAGTTCAGATACGCAGTATTTT. It translates to CSVEGQGSSDTQYF.

The V gene is TRBV6-1, the J gene TRBJ2-3; no reliable D call. Germline V CDR1 and CDR2: MNHNS, SASEGT. CDR3 length: 11 amino acids. CDR3 protein: CGKPSTDTQYF. Here the CDR3 DNA reads TGTGGCAAGCCCAGCACAGATACGCAGTATTTT.